The 11 T cell receptor beta chains below all came from one sample that was sequenced in a study of T-cell reconstitution after alpha-beta-depleted transplantation in children (TCRdb year 2016). What the treatment or condition label conveys for this sample: allogeneic hematopoietic cell transplantation with graft depleted of TCRalphabeta T cells and CD19 B cells. Libraries were prepared through PCR. Instrument used: Illumina HiSeq 2500. Molecular barcoding was employed in the preparation of TCR libraries, with unique molecular identifiers being used to normalize TCRbeta repertoire quantification. TCRdb's own reprocessing of the public reads used fastp at Q25 and MiXCR and kept productive beta chains. Duplicate CDR3 protein sequences are folded into a single record with the most common DNA and genes. Within this sample are 200,000 to 250,000 distinct CDR3 sequences, with 25% of them counted one time only. The top ten clones comprise about 2.8% of the sample.

Source: PBMCs, taken before TCRalphabeta/CD19-depleted stem cell transplant. The receptor set was obtained from a girl aged 2 to 10 with Fanconi anemia, due to receive a stem cell transplant.

The table lists this clonotype with many counts. This chain connects TRBV29-1 to TRBJ1-2; the match to TRBD1 covers 9 bases. Germline CDR1 and CDR2: SQVTM and ANQGSEA. V was pared by 7 bases and J by 6 bases, with 3 bases of the junction left unmatched. The CDR3 spans 11 residues. DNA of the CDR3: TGCAGCGCGGACAGGGGAGATGGCTACACCTTC. It is translated as CSADRGDGYTF. The entire variable domain, with the rest obtained from reference TRBV29-1 and TRBJ1-2, is as follows: SAVISQKPSRDICQRGTSLTIQCQVDSQVTMMFWYRQQPGQSLTLIATANQGSEATYESGFVIDKFPISRPNLTFSTLTVSNMSPEDSSIYLCSADRGDGYTFGSGTRLTVV.

This clonotype was observed a few times. The chain links TRBV7-2 to TRBJ2-5, with TRBD2 identical over 11 bases. The germline V gene encodes CDR1 SGHTA and CDR2 FQGNSA. J lost 2 bases, V lost 5 bases, and 7 bases had no gene match. The CDR3 extends over 16 amino acids. The CDR3 DNA follows: TGTGCCAGCAGCCAGCTAGCGGGGGGACGGCAAGAGACCCAGTACTTC. This gives the protein CASSQLAGGRQETQYF.

The chain carries TRBV5-1 and TRBJ1-2; tentatively, D is TRBD1 (6 bases). V was shortened by 4 bases and J by 8 bases, with 9 bases between the two germline ends. There are 11 residues in the CDR3. Germline assignment: CDR1 SGHRS and CDR2 YFSETQ. The CDR3: CASSGQGGYTF. The CDR3 nucleotides read TGCGCCAGCAGCGGGCAGGGGGGCTACACCTTC.

Remarks on this clonotype: A much more abundant neighbour one base away suggests this may be a read error. The chain employs TRBV29-1 and TRBJ2-1; 11 positions agree with TRBD2. The CDR3 totals 13 residues. The germline V gene encodes CDR1 SQVTM and CDR2 ANQGSEA. The DNA for the CDR3 is TGCAGCGATGGGACTAGCGGCTACAATGGGCAGTTCTTC. Translated, it gives CSDGTSGYNGQFF.

Ten or more counts support this clonotype. J is TRBJ2-1 and V is TRBV29-1; 7 bases align to TRBD2. The J segment lost 3 bases and the V segment lost 5 bases, leaving 4 bases of the junction unmatched. Looked up from germline, CDR1 is SQVTM and CDR2 is ANQGSEA. This CDR3 is 13 amino acids long. This chain's CDR3 is CSVREGNYNEQFF. The DNA of the CDR3 is TGCAGCGTTAGGGAGGGGAACTACAATGAGCAGTTCTTC.

This clonotype was observed many times. The chain carries TRBV5-1 and TRBJ1-1; D is unclear. CDR1 and CDR2 from the germline V gene are SGHRS and YFSETQ. Trimming cost V 0 bases and J 0 bases, with 6 bases left between them. The CDR3 extends over 14 amino acids. The CDR3 reads CASSLARLNTEAFF. CDR3 coding DNA: TGCGCCAGCAGCTTGGCAAGGCTGAACACTGAAGCTTTCTTT.

This clonotype was counted ten times or more. This rearrangement joins TRBV12-3 or TRBV12-4 to TRBJ1-4; D is possibly TRBD1 (5 bases). This CDR3 is 15 amino acids long. Between the trimmed V and J ends, which lost 6 bases and 12 bases, there was a span of 23 bases. The chain's CDR3 is CASRSRPSGLGELFF. CDR3 DNA sequence: TGTGCCAGCAGATCTAGACCCTCTGGGCTAGGGGAACTGTTTTTT.

The chain recombines TRBV28 with TRBJ2-7; D uncertain. Germline V gene sequence: CDR1 MDHEN, CDR2 SYDVKM. This CDR3 spans 16 amino acids. Deletions cut 3 bases from V and 2 bases from J, with 17 bases between. Here the CDR3 reads CASSFVKAAVPYEQYF. The CDR3 nucleotides read TGTGCCAGCAGTTTTGTTAAGGCTGCGGTACCCTACGAGCAGTACTTC. The whole variable domain, filled in from reference TRBV28 and TRBJ2-7, reads DVKVTQSSRYLVKRTGEKVFLECVQDMDHENMFWYRQDPGLGLRLIYFSYDVKMKEKGDIPEGYSVSREKKERFSLILESASTNQTSMYLCASSFVKAAVPYEQYFGPGTRLTVT.

This clonotype was seen many times. This rearrangement joins TRBV12-3 or TRBV12-4 to TRBJ2-5; a possible D gene is TRBD2 (6 bases). The CDR3 extends over 12 amino acids. The V end was cut by 4 bases, the J end by 3 bases, with 6 bases between. CDR3 sequence (DNA): TGTGCCAGCAGTTGGGGGGAAGAGACCCAGTACTTC. It is translated as CASSWGEETQYF.

V and J are TRBV7-9 and TRBJ2-7; TRBD2 is a possible D gene (6 bases). The V end lost 4 bases, the J end lost 4 bases, and 23 bases lay between the germline ends. The CDR3 covers 17 residues. CDR1 and CDR2 from the germline V gene are SEHNR and FQNEAQ (reference sequence). The DNA for the CDR3 is TGTGCCAGCAGCTACTTAGTAAGACGGGAGCAGGTGTACGAGCAGTACTTC. Translation gives CASSYLVRREQVYEQYF.

As concerns this clonotype: A read error may be the cause here, since a much bigger clone is one base away. J is TRBJ2-1 and V is TRBV3-1; D is undetermined. Germline lookup yields CDR1 LGHDT and CDR2 YNNKEL (reference sequence). The V end lost 2 bases, the J end lost 5 bases, and 13 bases lay between the germline ends. This CDR3 is built from 15 residues. CDR3 nucleotide sequence: TGTGCCAGCAGCCAATGGATGGTGCGAGACAATGAGCAGTTCTTC. This gives the protein CASSQWMVRDNEQFF.